This T cell receptor beta chain was identified during a study of early T cells in non-severe SARS-CoV-2 infection (dated by TCRdb to about 2021). Regarding the study in general: Bulk RNA from unsorted whole blood was used for TCR sequencing, so alpha and beta chains could not be paired. On the study overall, not on this receptor specifically: Matching against VDJdb was skewed toward anti-spike CD8 responses, likely underestimated virus-specific expansions, and missed private and CD4 specificities.

Between the V and J ends, shortened by 2 bases and 3 bases respectively, the junction contains 7 bases. As encoded in the germline V gene, CDR1 is MNHEY while CDR2 is SVGEGT. Taken from cysteine to phenylalanine, the CDR3 has 13 residues. Only CDR3 DNA is held: 39 bases, read in frame from base 1. This was a case-control study nested in a cohort of healthcare workers in London, UK, who had nasopharyngeal swab PCR tests and blood samples taken every week. Between 23 and 31 March 2020, the week of the UK lockdown, healthcare workers were enrolled and then followed up weekly for as long as 16 weeks. This clonotype was detected a few times. Its antigen remains undetermined. No base quality information exists; no much larger clone differs at one position. Library creation used 5' RACE. TCRdb names NextSeq 500 as the instrument used. The TCR library protocol attached unique molecular identifiers to individual cDNA molecules to correct for sequencing error and PCR bias. Both TCR alpha and beta chains were sequenced, and tight co-correlation was observed between alpha and beta sequence abundances in each sample. As for how the authors treated the data: Decombinator V4 was used to annotate TCR sequences for V gene, J gene and CDR3. TCRs were defined as expanded if a significant change between any two time points was detected under a Poisson model with p below 0.0001. TCR abundances were normalised to the total number of TCRs sequenced per sample and were expressed as counts per million. MAIT TCRs were defined by TRAV1-2 paired with TRAJ12, TRAJ20 or TRAJ33, and iNKT TCRs by TRAV10 paired with TRAJ18. A search of VDJdb, accessed on 1 November 2021, was run for TCRs annotated to CMV, EBV and SARS-CoV-2, with TCRs annotated for multiple antigens excluded. TCRdb reanalyzed the raw reads on its own, using fastp at Q25 for trimming and MiXCR for clone calling, and kept in-frame beta chains. Rows matching on CDR3 protein sequence are summarized as one entry with the most common DNA and genes. TCRdb, not the authors, supplied the V and J calls. The sample profile shows about 61,000 distinct CDR3 sequences; around 12% of them were found once. Roughly 1.2% of the sample is held by the ten biggest clonotypes.

The sequence links TRBV6-2 or TRBV6-3 to TRBJ1-1; the D gene cannot be named for sure. The input for sequencing was whole blood, taken at baseline. The sequence derives from an adult who was a healthcare worker with PCR-confirmed SARS-CoV-2 infection or an uninfected control (not recorded which). The donor label of this sample is uncertain. The CDR3 region: CASSYRRDTEAFF. The nucleotide sequence is given as TGTGCCAGCAGTTACAGACGGGACACTGAAGCTTTCTTT.